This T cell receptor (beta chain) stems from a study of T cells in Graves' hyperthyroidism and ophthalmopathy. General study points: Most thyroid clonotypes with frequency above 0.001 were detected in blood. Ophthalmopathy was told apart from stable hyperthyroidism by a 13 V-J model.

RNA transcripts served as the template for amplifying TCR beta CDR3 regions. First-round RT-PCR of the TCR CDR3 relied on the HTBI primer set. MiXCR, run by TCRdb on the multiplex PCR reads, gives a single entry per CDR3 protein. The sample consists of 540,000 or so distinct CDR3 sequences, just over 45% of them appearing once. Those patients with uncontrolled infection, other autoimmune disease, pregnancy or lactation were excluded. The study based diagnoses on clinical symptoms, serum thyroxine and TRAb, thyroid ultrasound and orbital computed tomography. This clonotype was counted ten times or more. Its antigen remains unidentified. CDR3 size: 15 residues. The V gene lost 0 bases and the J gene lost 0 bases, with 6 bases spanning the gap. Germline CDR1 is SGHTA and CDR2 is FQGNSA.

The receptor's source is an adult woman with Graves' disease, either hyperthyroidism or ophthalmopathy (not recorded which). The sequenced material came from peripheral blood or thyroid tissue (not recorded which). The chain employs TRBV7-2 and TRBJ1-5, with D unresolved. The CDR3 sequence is CASSLAPYSNQPQHF. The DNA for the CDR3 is TGTGCCAGCAGCTTAGCGCCCTATAGCAATCAGCCCCAGCATTTT.